What follows are 19 T cell receptor beta chains derived from one specimen sequenced in a study of early T cells in non-severe SARS-CoV-2 infection. Via MiXCR, TCRdb re-called the 5' RACE reads, giving one row per CDR3 protein. The data contain 65,000 to 80,000 distinct CDR3 sequences, roughly 13% of them seen just once; the ten biggest clones take up less than 1.5%. Material for sequencing was whole blood. The receptor set was obtained from an adult who was a healthcare worker with PCR-confirmed SARS-CoV-2 infection or an uninfected control (not recorded which).

This clonotype has a handful of counts. This chain uses TRBV27 with TRBJ2-3; the match to TRBD2 covers 15 bases. Trimming at V came to 4 bases and at J to 2 bases, leaving 4 bases not matched to a gene. Germline CDR1 reads MNHEY; CDR2 reads SMNVEV (reference sequence). This CDR3 region has 17 residues. The DNA for the CDR3 is TGTGCCAGCAGTTCCGGACTAGCGGGAGGGATCACAGATACGCAGTATTTT. Protein: CASSSGLAGGITDTQYF.

This clonotype was counted ten times or more. V gene TRBV20-1 combines with J gene TRBJ1-2; a possible D gene is TRBD1 (6 bases). The CDR3 totals 14 residues. Germline V CDR1 and CDR2: DFQATT, SNEGSKA (reference sequence). Between the trimmed V and J ends, which lost 4 bases and 6 bases, there was a span of 18 bases. Here the CDR3 reads CSANGWGQGHGYTF. The DNA for the CDR3 is TGCAGTGCTAACGGTTGGGGACAAGGGCATGGCTACACCTTC.

This clonotype was seen many times. The gene calls are TRBV2 and TRBJ2-2; D gene uncertain. The germline V gene has CDR1 SNHLY and CDR2 FYNNEI. Trimming stripped 5 bases from V and 3 bases from J, with 16 bases between. The CDR3 is 16 amino acids. The DNA for the CDR3 is TGTGCCAGCAGTATGTTCTCCCAATCGGACACCGGGGAGCTGTTTTTT. Its translation: CASSMFSQSDTGELFF. The whole variable domain, remainder taken from reference TRBV2 and TRBJ2-2, is EPEVTQTPSHQVTQMGQEVILRCVPISNHLYFYWYRQILGQKVEFLVSFYNNEISEKSEIFDDQFSVERPDGSNFTLKIRSTKLEDSAMYFCASSMFSQSDTGELFFGEGSRLTVL.

The table lists this clonotype with many counts. The chain combines TRBV19 with TRBJ2-3; D perhaps matches TRBD1 (6 bases). Trimming left V 10 bases short and J 3 bases short, with 11 bases between. Per germline, CDR1 LNHDA and CDR2 SQIVND (reference sequence). The CDR3 loop spans 12 amino acids. The CDR3, as DNA: TGTGCCACCTGGGACATGACAGATACGCAGTATTTT. This gives the protein CATWDMTDTQYF.

Here the CDR3 DNA reads TGTGCCAGCAGCTACTATCTAGCGGGGGGCGTTGCAGATACGCAGTATTTT. It specifies CASSYYLAGGVADTQYF. This sequence joins TRBV5-4 and TRBJ2-3; 11 bases are shared with TRBD2. Per the germline V gene, CDR1 is SGHNT and CDR2 is YYREEE (reference sequence). Losses at the gene ends were 3 bases for V and 4 bases for J; bases not matched to a gene: 10. CDR3 length: 17 residues.

This clonotype showed up many times. For the CDR3, the DNA is TGTGCCAGCAGTGCCGGGGAGGGGACTGAAGCTTTCTTT. It encodes CASSAGEGTEAFF. The chain links TRBV6-2 or TRBV6-3 to TRBJ1-1; maybe TRBD1 (5 bases). V was cut by 5 bases and J by 5 bases, with 12 bases left in between. This CDR3 comprises 13 residues. CDR1 is MNHEY, CDR2 SVGEGT, per germline.

This clonotype showed up just once. The germline gene is not matched at one end of the junction; a read error may be the cause. The rearrangement links TRBV25-1 to TRBJ1-4, with TRBD1 matching 9 bases. Germline CDR1 MGHDK, CDR2 SYGVNS. This CDR3 contains 16 residues. CDR3 region: CASSEPPGQGNGKLFF. The CDR3 DNA follows: TGTGCCAGCAGTGAACCCCCGGGACAGGGAAATGGAAAACTGTTTTTT. Supplemented by reference TRBV25-1 and TRBJ1-4, the full variable domain reads EADIYQTPRYLVIGTGKKITLECSQTMGHDKMYWYQQDPGMELHLIHYSYGVNSTEKGDLSSESTVSRIRTEHFPLTLESARPSHTSQYLCASSEPPGQGNGKLFFGSGTQLSVL.

The chain combines TRBV7-9 with TRBJ1-2, with unresolved D. CDR3 length equals 14 residues. Germline assignment: CDR1 SEHNR and CDR2 FQNEAQ (reference sequence). V lost 3 bases to trimming and J lost 1 base, with 9 bases between them. CDR3 protein: CASSFGINNYGYTF. The CDR3 coding sequence is TGTGCCAGCAGCTTCGGTATTAATAACTATGGCTACACCTTC.

This clonotype showed up just once. The V gene is TRBV28, the J gene TRBJ2-5, with D tentatively TRBD2 (6 bases). This CDR3 is built from 13 residues. V was pared by 7 bases and J by 5 bases, with 14 bases between. Germline lookup yields CDR1 MDHEN and CDR2 SYDVKM. CDR3 sequence reads: CASKTGARETQYF. CDR3 in DNA: TGTGCCAGCAAGACGGGAGCTCGGGAGACCCAGTACTTC.

This clonotype came up a few times. The gene calls are TRBV4-3 and TRBJ2-5, with 9 bases identical to TRBD1. The CDR3 length is 17 residues. Germline trimming cut 1 base from V and 4 bases from J; bases unmatched to any gene: 10. Germline loops: CDR1 LGHNA, CDR2 YSLEER. The CDR3, as DNA: TGCGCCAGCAGCCAAGCCACAGGGGGCTTGGATGTAGAGACCCAGTACTTC. Translated: CASSQATGGLDVETQYF.

This clonotype has only a few counts. V is TRBV10-3 and J is TRBJ2-2; D is undetermined. V shed 3 bases and J shed 4 bases, with 3 bases lying between them. The CDR3 has 12 residues. The germline V gene encodes CDR1 ENHRY and CDR2 SYGVKD. The CDR3 is CAISDSTGELFF. The CDR3, as DNA: TGTGCCATCAGTGACTCCACCGGGGAGCTGTTTTTT.

The rearrangement uses TRBV12-3 or TRBV12-4 and TRBJ2-6, with unresolved D. The V end lost 6 bases, the J end lost 3 bases, and 9 bases lay between the germline ends. CDR3 length: 14 amino acids. The CDR3 region has the DNA TGTGCCAGCAGCCCCGGTGGTGGGGCCAACGTCCTGACTTTC. Its translation is CASSPGGGANVLTF.

This clonotype was counted between two and nine times. This sequence joins TRBV12-3 or TRBV12-4 and TRBJ2-3; a possible D gene is TRBD2 (6 bases). CDR3 length equals 15 residues. With 3 bases removed from V and 2 bases from J, the gap between germline ends came to 12 bases. CDR3 DNA sequence: TGTGCCAGCAGTTTGGGCGGGGAACTCACAGATACGCAGTATTTT. This codes for CASSLGGELTDTQYF.

This clonotype was seen a handful of times. V is TRBV7-7 and J is TRBJ2-2; D ambiguous. CDR3 length equals 13 residues. Per the germline V gene, CDR1 is SSHAT and CDR2 is FNYEAQ (reference sequence). CDR3 protein: CASTNLNTGELFF. The CDR3 nucleotides are TGTGCTAGTACGAACTTGAACACCGGGGAGCTGTTTTTT.

The chain is built from TRBV12-3 or TRBV12-4 and TRBJ1-2; D gene unclear. V gave up 7 bases and J gave up 1 base, with 13 bases separating them. The CDR3 length is 14 residues. The CDR3 reads CASTRSPLNYGYTF. CDR3 bases: TGTGCCAGCACCAGGTCCCCCCTTAACTATGGCTACACCTTC.

This chain connects TRBV20-1 to TRBJ1-4; tentatively, D is TRBD1 (5 bases). CDR3 length: 14 residues. Per the germline V gene, CDR1 is DFQATT and CDR2 is SNEGSKA (reference sequence). Trimming removed 8 bases from V and 5 bases from J, with 18 bases in between. CDR3: CSWSRRGGNEKLFF. CDR3 nucleotides: TGCAGTTGGAGCCGGCGGGGCGGAAATGAAAAACTGTTTTTT.

The CDR3 nucleotides read TGTGCCAGCAGTTTAGGACAGGGGTTCGCCACCGGGGAGCTGTTTTTT. Translating gives CASSLGQGFATGELFF. The genes are TRBV12-3 or TRBV12-4 and TRBJ2-2; TRBD1 aligns across 8 bases. V shed 1 base and J 4 bases; nucleotides not matched to a gene: 5. The CDR3 sequence is 16 residues long.

This clonotype came up a few times. This sequence joins TRBV7-2 and TRBJ2-5; D could derive from TRBD1 or TRBD2 (6 bases each). The length of the CDR3 is 17 residues. Trimming took 3 bases from V and 1 from J, leaving 18 bases between them. Per the germline V gene, CDR1 is SGHTA and CDR2 is FQGNSA. Here the CDR3 reads CASSFRTAGGLQETQYF. DNA of the CDR3: TGTGCCAGCAGCTTTAGGACAGCTGGAGGGCTCCAAGAGACCCAGTACTTC. The variable domain in full, completed from reference TRBV7-2 and TRBJ2-5, reads GAGVSQSPSNKVTEKGKDVELRCDPISGHTALYWYRQSLGQGLEFLIYFQGNSAPDKSGLPSDRFSAERTGGSVSTLTIQRTQQEDSAVYLCASSFRTAGGLQETQYFGPGTRLLVL.

This clonotype occurred many times. This chain connects TRBV18 to TRBJ2-5, with a tentative D call TRBD2 (5 bases). The CDR3 covers 13 residues. Germline lookup yields CDR1 KGHSH and CDR2 LQKENI. Trimming removed 6 bases from V and 3 bases from J, with 11 bases in between. The CDR3 DNA reads as TGTGCCAGCTCGCCCGGACTGGAAGAGACCCAGTACTTC. Amino acid sequence: CASSPGLEETQYF.